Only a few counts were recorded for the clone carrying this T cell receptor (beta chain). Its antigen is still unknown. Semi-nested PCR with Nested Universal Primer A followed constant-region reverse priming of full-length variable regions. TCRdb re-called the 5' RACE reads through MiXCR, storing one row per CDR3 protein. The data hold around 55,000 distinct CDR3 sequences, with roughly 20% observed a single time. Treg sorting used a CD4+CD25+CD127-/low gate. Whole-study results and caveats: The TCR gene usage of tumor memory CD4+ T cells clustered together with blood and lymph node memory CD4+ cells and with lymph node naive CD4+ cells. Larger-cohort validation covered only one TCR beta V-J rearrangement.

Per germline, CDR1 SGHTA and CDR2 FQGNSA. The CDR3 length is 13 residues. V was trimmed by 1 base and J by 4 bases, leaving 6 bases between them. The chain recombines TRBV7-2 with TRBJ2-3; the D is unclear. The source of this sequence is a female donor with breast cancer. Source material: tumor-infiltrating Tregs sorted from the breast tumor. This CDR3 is CASSLVTADTQYF. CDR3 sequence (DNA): TGTGCCAGCAGCTTAGTAACCGCAGATACGCAGTATTTT.